Following are 9 T cell receptor beta chains from one sample sequenced in a study of T-cell memory formation after mild COVID-19 (TCRdb year 2021). The library was produced with 5' RACE. Sequencer: Illumina NovaSeq 6000. In TCRdb, the public reads were trimmed at Q25 with fastp and aligned with MiXCR, with productive beta chains retained. Under each unique CDR3 protein, matching rows form one entry showing the most common genes and DNA. This sample comprises 120,000 or so distinct CDR3 sequences, roughly 6% of them detected only once. The biggest ten clones account for under 2.5% of the sample. Source material: PBMCs or a T cell subset sorted from them (not recorded which). The receptors here all came from an adult woman who had mild COVID-19 (a few samples of this study predate the infection). The sample titles of this study are shuffled in the database, so cell type and time point are left out; the donor was told from shared clones.

The J gene is TRBJ2-4, the V gene TRBV5-6, with D unresolved. With 1 base removed from V and 4 bases from J, the gap between germline ends came to 9 bases. The CDR3 totals 14 residues. The germline CDR1 and CDR2 sequences are SGHDT and YYEEEE. Here the CDR3 reads CASSLRPGKNIQYF. The DNA of the CDR3 is TGTGCCAGCAGCTTGCGCCCTGGAAAAAACATTCAGTACTTC.

This clonotype has more than one count but fewer than ten. This chain links TRBV11-2 with TRBJ1-2; D is perhaps TRBD1 (6 bases). CDR3 length: 14 residues. V lost 5 bases, J lost 8 bases, and 18 bases lay in between. Germline V gene sequence: CDR1 SGHAT, CDR2 FQNNGV. CDR3 nucleotides: TGTGCCAGCAGCACCCACAGGGCCAGGTCCGGCTACACCTTC. Its protein product is CASSTHRARSGYTF.

This clonotype was seen at least ten times. The chain uses TRBV6-2 or TRBV6-3 and TRBJ1-5, with 10 nucleotides matching TRBD1. The CDR3 contains 16 residues. The germline gives CDR1 MNHEY, CDR2 SVGEGT. V gave up 4 bases and J gave up 2 bases; unmatched junction bases: 5. In DNA, the CDR3 is TGTGCCAGCAGTTTCGGACAGGGGGTAGGCAATCAGCCCCAGCATTTT. This sequence encodes CASSFGQGVGNQPQHF.

In DNA form, the CDR3 reads TGTGCCAGCAGTTATGGGTCAGATACGCAGTATTTT. This translates into CASSYGSDTQYF. The chain has TRBV12-3 or TRBV12-4 and TRBJ2-3; D gene ambiguous. This CDR3 is 12 amino acids long. V was pared by 4 bases and J by 4 bases, with 6 bases between.

V gene TRBV12-3 or TRBV12-4 combines with J gene TRBJ1-3, with D perhaps matching TRBD1 (6 bases). The CDR3 is made up of 15 amino acids. Deletions cut 2 bases from V and 3 bases from J, with 11 bases between. The CDR3 loop reads CASSLRGAGGNTIYF. The CDR3 DNA follows: TGTGCCAGCAGTTTACGGGGGGCTGGTGGAAACACCATATATTTT.

This clonotype was counted many times. V gene TRBV4-1 combines with J gene TRBJ2-7; 10 nucleotides line up with TRBD1. The CDR3 has 16 amino acids. Germline CDR1 is MGHRA and CDR2 is YSYEKL. With 3 bases clipped from V and 3 bases from J, the junction kept 8 bases outside the gene matches. The CDR3 spells CASSQVGGQGSYEQYF. CDR3 DNA: TGCGCCAGCAGCCAGGTCGGGGGACAGGGGAGCTACGAGCAGTACTTC.

This chain uses TRBV18 with TRBJ2-1; 7 nucleotides line up with TRBD2. V lost 3 bases and J lost 6; bases outside the gene matches: 11. This CDR3 spans 16 amino acids. CDR1 is KGHSH, CDR2 LQKENI, per germline. The CDR3 loop is CASSPGLPATGNEQFF. DNA for the CDR3: TGTGCCAGCTCACCGGGACTACCAGCAACAGGCAATGAGCAGTTCTTC.

This clonotype has just a few counts. The CDR3 region is CASSFGQDGYTF. The CDR3 DNA reads as TGTGCCAGCAGCTTCGGGCAGGATGGCTACACCTTC. The V gene is TRBV5-4, the J gene TRBJ1-2; no clear D gene. The CDR3 length is 12 residues. Germline CDR1 reads SGHNT; CDR2 reads YYREEE (reference sequence). Trimming stripped 2 bases from V and 6 bases from J, with 8 bases between.

The CDR3 protein is CASSSVRETQYF. The CDR3 DNA sequence: TGTGCCAGCAGTTCTGTACGTGAGACCCAGTACTTC. V is TRBV12-3 or TRBV12-4 and J is TRBJ2-5, with D unresolved. The V gene lost 4 bases and the J gene lost 5 bases, with 8 bases spanning the gap. This CDR3 is 12 amino acids long.